Listed below are T cell receptor beta chains from one sample, sequenced in a study of blood T cell repertoires in COVID-19. Libraries were prepared by immunoSEQ multiplex PCR; TCRdb keeps only in-frame clonotypes and omits some of them. The data show about 80,000 clones, around 83% seen once. Sequences were obtained from peripheral blood. The receptors were gathered from a man aged 80 or over with active or convalescent COVID-19. CDR3s include the opening cysteine and the closing phenylalanine or tryptophan. Each record gives: clone size, J gene, V gene, D gene, CDR3 DNA, CDR3 protein. D genes are given only for firm matches. Where a row states a size, it is once, few, many or the class of an expanded clone; other rows omit it.

clone size: NA; J gene: TRBJ1-1; V gene: TRBV19; D gene: NA; CDR3 DNA: TGTGCCAGTAGTACGCAGGGGTGGACTGAAGCTTTCTTT; CDR3 protein: CASSTQGWTEAFF
clone size: NA; J gene: TRBJ1-6; V gene: TRBV7-9; D gene: TRBD1; CDR3 DNA: TGTGCCAGCAGCGGGGGACAGCCGAATTCACCCCTCCACTTT; CDR3 protein: CASSGGQPNSPLHF
clone size: once; J gene: TRBJ2-3; V gene: TRBV11-2; D gene: NA; CDR3 DNA: TGTGCCAGCAGCTTAGCCGGGTCAGCGGCAGATACGCAGTATTTT; CDR3 protein: CASSLAGSAADTQYF
clone size: NA; J gene: TRBJ2-3; V gene: TRBV6-4; D gene: NA; CDR3 DNA: TGTGCCAGCAGTGAAGGTCTAGCCGGAGATACGCAGTATTTT; CDR3 protein: CASSEGLAGDTQYF
clone size: NA; J gene: TRBJ2-3; V gene: TRBV10-1; D gene: TRBD2; CDR3 DNA: TGCGCCAGCAGCGGACCCAGGCTATCCGGGACTATCCCAGATACGCAGTATTTT; CDR3 protein: CASSGPRLSGTIPDTQYF
clone size: once; J gene: TRBJ2-2; V gene: TRBV3-1/TRBV3-2; D gene: NA; CDR3 DNA: TGTGCCAGCAGCCAAGATTCATCCACCGGGGAGCTGTTTTTT; CDR3 protein: CASSQDSSTGELFF
clone size: NA; J gene: TRBJ1-2; V gene: TRBV6-2/TRBV6-3; D gene: TRBD1; CDR3 DNA: TGTGCCAGCAGTTACGGACAGGGCCTTAACTATGGCTACACCTTC; CDR3 protein: CASSYGQGLNYGYTF
clone size: NA; J gene: TRBJ2-7; V gene: TRBV5-4; D gene: NA; CDR3 DNA: TGTGCCAGCAGCGGTACTACGGACTTAAGCTCCTACGAGCAGTACTTC; CDR3 protein: CASSGTTDLSSYEQYF
clone size: NA; J gene: TRBJ2-1; V gene: TRBV29-1; D gene: TRBD2; CDR3 DNA: TGCAGCGTTGGTAGGACTAGCGGGAGTGCTGAGCAGTTCTTC; CDR3 protein: CSVGRTSGSAEQFF
clone size: NA; J gene: TRBJ2-2; V gene: TRBV7-9; D gene: TRBD1; CDR3 DNA: TGTGCCAGCAGCACGGACAGGGCGGTTACCGGGGAGCTGTTTTTT; CDR3 protein: CASSTDRAVTGELFF
clone size: NA; J gene: TRBJ2-1; V gene: TRBV7-2; D gene: NA; CDR3 DNA: TGTGCCAGCAGCCTCGTCCCCGGGACTCATTCCTACAATGAGCAGTTCTTC; CDR3 protein: CASSLVPGTHSYNEQFF
clone size: NA; J gene: TRBJ2-2; V gene: TRBV5-1; D gene: TRBD1; CDR3 DNA: TGCGCCAGCAGCTTGGGACAGGGGGCTTTCGGGGAGCTGTTTTTT; CDR3 protein: CASSLGQGAFGELFF
clone size: once; J gene: TRBJ2-7; V gene: TRBV5-1; D gene: TRBD2; CDR3 DNA: TGCGCCAGCAGCTCCGGGGGGGGACCAAGCTCCTACGAGCAGTACTTC; CDR3 protein: CASSSGGGPSSYEQYF
clone size: once; J gene: TRBJ1-4; V gene: TRBV19; D gene: NA; CDR3 DNA: TGTGCCAGTAGTATCCCAGGGCGTGCTAATGAAAAACTGTTTTTT; CDR3 protein: CASSIPGRANEKLFF
clone size: NA; J gene: TRBJ2-3; V gene: TRBV19; D gene: TRBD2; CDR3 DNA: TGTGCCAGTAAGAGCGGGAGTGTGAATACGCAGTATTTT; CDR3 protein: CASKSGSVNTQYF
clone size: NA; J gene: TRBJ2-1; V gene: TRBV9; D gene: NA; CDR3 DNA: TGTGCCAGCAGCGTAGCGGGAATTCGCAATGAGCAGTTCTTC; CDR3 protein: CASSVAGIRNEQFF
clone size: NA; J gene: TRBJ2-7; V gene: TRBV6-5; D gene: TRBD2; CDR3 DNA: TGTGCCAGCAGTTACTCCGGGAGCGGGATATACGAGCAGTACTTC; CDR3 protein: CASSYSGSGIYEQYF
clone size: NA; J gene: TRBJ2-1; V gene: TRBV20-1; D gene: TRBD1; CDR3 DNA: TGCAGTGCTAGTCAGGGGGTTTTGAATGAGCAGTTCTTC; CDR3 protein: CSASQGVLNEQFF
clone size: NA; J gene: TRBJ2-7; V gene: TRBV19; D gene: NA; CDR3 DNA: TGTGCCAGTAGTAGCCAGGGGAGCTACGAGCAGTACTTC; CDR3 protein: CASSSQGSYEQYF
clone size: few; J gene: TRBJ2-1; V gene: TRBV6-5; D gene: TRBD2; CDR3 DNA: TGTGCCAGCAGTACCCAGCGGGAGGCCTACAATGAGCAGTTCTTC; CDR3 protein: CASSTQREAYNEQFF
clone size: NA; J gene: TRBJ1-2; V gene: TRBV9; D gene: NA; CDR3 DNA: TGTGCCAGCAGCTCTCCGGAGGTATACGGCTACACCTTC; CDR3 protein: CASSSPEVYGYTF
clone size: NA; J gene: TRBJ2-4; V gene: TRBV10-3; D gene: NA; CDR3 DNA: TGTGCCATCAGTGACGACAGGCTAGCCAAAAACATTCAGTACTTC; CDR3 protein: CAISDDRLAKNIQYF
clone size: NA; J gene: TRBJ1-3; V gene: TRBV29-1; D gene: NA; CDR3 DNA: TGCAGCGCCGAGGACTGGGGAAACACCATATATTTT; CDR3 protein: CSAEDWGNTIYF
clone size: few; J gene: TRBJ2-5; V gene: TRBV5-4; D gene: TRBD1; CDR3 DNA: TGTGCCAGCAGCCTAGGACAGGGGAAAGAGACCCAGTACTTC; CDR3 protein: CASSLGQGKETQYF
clone size: few; J gene: TRBJ2-7; V gene: TRBV14; D gene: TRBD1; CDR3 DNA: TGTGCCAGCAGCCCTTACTCCGGGACAGCTACCTACGAGCAGTACTTC; CDR3 protein: CASSPYSGTATYEQYF
clone size: NA; J gene: TRBJ2-1; V gene: TRBV27; D gene: TRBD2; CDR3 DNA: TGTGCCAGCAGTTCCGCTGTGGCGGGAGGCTACAATGAGCAGTTCTTC; CDR3 protein: CASSSAVAGGYNEQFF
clone size: NA; J gene: TRBJ2-5; V gene: TRBV5-1; D gene: NA; CDR3 DNA: TGCGCCAGCAGCTGGCGGACTATTCGGGAGACCCAGTACTTC; CDR3 protein: CASSWRTIRETQYF
clone size: NA; J gene: TRBJ2-2; V gene: TRBV28; D gene: NA; CDR3 DNA: TGTGCCAGCAGACCAGCGGCCCCAACCGGGGAGCTGTTTTTT; CDR3 protein: CASRPAAPTGELFF
clone size: many; J gene: TRBJ1-5; V gene: TRBV7-9; D gene: NA; CDR3 DNA: TGTGCCAGCAGCTTAGGCACCTCGGGAAATAGCAATCAGCCCCAGCATTTT; CDR3 protein: CASSLGTSGNSNQPQHF
clone size: NA; J gene: TRBJ2-3; V gene: TRBV4-2; D gene: TRBD2; CDR3 DNA: TGTGCCAGCAGCCCCGGGACTAGGACAGATACGCAGTATTTT; CDR3 protein: CASSPGTRTDTQYF
clone size: NA; J gene: TRBJ1-2; V gene: TRBV19; D gene: TRBD1; CDR3 DNA: TGTGCCAGTAGTCCCGGGGGACAGAACTATGGCTACACCTTC; CDR3 protein: CASSPGGQNYGYTF
clone size: NA; J gene: TRBJ2-7; V gene: TRBV18; D gene: TRBD2; CDR3 DNA: TGTGCCAGCTCAGGGGCTAGCGGCACCTACGAGCAGTACTTC; CDR3 protein: CASSGASGTYEQYF
clone size: NA; J gene: TRBJ2-5; V gene: TRBV4-3; D gene: NA; CDR3 DNA: TGCGCCAGCAGCCAAGAGTTGGCGTTAGTCGGGGAGACCCAGTACTTC; CDR3 protein: CASSQELALVGETQYF
clone size: once; J gene: TRBJ1-4; V gene: TRBV30; D gene: NA; CDR3 DNA: TGTGCCTGGAGTGTAGGACACTTAGGGGAAAAACTGTTTTTT; CDR3 protein: CAWSVGHLGEKLFF
clone size: NA; J gene: TRBJ2-1; V gene: TRBV7-9; D gene: TRBD2; CDR3 DNA: TGTGCCAGCAGCCCTCTAGCGGGAGGAACTTATGAGCAGTTCTTC; CDR3 protein: CASSPLAGGTYEQFF
clone size: NA; J gene: TRBJ1-1; V gene: TRBV7-3; D gene: NA; CDR3 DNA: TGTGCCAGCAGCTCTGGGGGGTCGCCAACTGAAGCTTTCTTT; CDR3 protein: CASSSGGSPTEAFF
clone size: NA; J gene: TRBJ2-3; V gene: TRBV2; D gene: TRBD2; CDR3 DNA: TGTGCCAGCAGTAGGACTAGCGGGAGGTCAGATACGCAGTATTTT; CDR3 protein: CASSRTSGRSDTQYF
clone size: few; J gene: TRBJ1-3; V gene: TRBV5-5; D gene: NA; CDR3 DNA: TGTGCCAGCAGCCCGAGGGCGACAGCTGGGGGGGGAAACACCATATATTTT; CDR3 protein: CASSPRATAGGGNTIYF
clone size: NA; J gene: TRBJ1-3; V gene: TRBV15; D gene: NA; CDR3 DNA: TGTGCCACCAGCACGGGACGACAGGTTGACACCATATATTTT; CDR3 protein: CATSTGRQVDTIYF
clone size: NA; J gene: TRBJ1-1; V gene: TRBV2; D gene: NA; CDR3 DNA: TGTGCCAGCATGCAGGGAAGAAACACTGAAGCTTTCTTT; CDR3 protein: CASMQGRNTEAFF
clone size: NA; J gene: TRBJ1-1; V gene: TRBV7-9; D gene: NA; CDR3 DNA: TGTGCCAGCAGCTTGACTGGCACTGAAGCTTTCTTT; CDR3 protein: CASSLTGTEAFF
clone size: NA; J gene: TRBJ2-1; V gene: TRBV2; D gene: TRBD2; CDR3 DNA: TGTGCCAGCATCGGGAGGGGGACTGGGGCCCATGATGAGCAGTTCTTC; CDR3 protein: CASIGRGTGAHDEQFF
clone size: NA; J gene: TRBJ2-3; V gene: TRBV9; D gene: NA; CDR3 DNA: TGTGCCAGCAGCGTAGGTGTGGGCAGCACAGATACGCAGTATTTT; CDR3 protein: CASSVGVGSTDTQYF
clone size: once; J gene: TRBJ2-7; V gene: TRBV5-1; D gene: TRBD1; CDR3 DNA: TGCGCCAGCAGCTTGGGGACAGGGGACTTCTACGAGCAGTACTTC; CDR3 protein: CASSLGTGDFYEQYF
clone size: NA; J gene: TRBJ2-5; V gene: TRBV5-4; D gene: NA; CDR3 DNA: TGTGCCAGCAGCTCGCGCCAAGAGACCCAGTACTTC; CDR3 protein: CASSSRQETQYF
clone size: NA; J gene: TRBJ1-5; V gene: TRBV2; D gene: TRBD1; CDR3 DNA: TGTGCCAGCAGTGGGACAGGGACAAGGGGTAATCAGCCCCAGCATTTT; CDR3 protein: CASSGTGTRGNQPQHF
clone size: NA; J gene: TRBJ1-1; V gene: TRBV18; D gene: NA; CDR3 DNA: TGTGCCAGCTCACCACGGCAGATAGAGGACACTGAAGCTTTCTTT; CDR3 protein: CASSPRQIEDTEAFF
clone size: once; J gene: TRBJ2-3; V gene: TRBV27; D gene: TRBD2; CDR3 DNA: TGTGCCAGCAGTATAACCCCCACTAGCGGGAGAGTCACAGATACGCAGTATTTT; CDR3 protein: CASSITPTSGRVTDTQYF